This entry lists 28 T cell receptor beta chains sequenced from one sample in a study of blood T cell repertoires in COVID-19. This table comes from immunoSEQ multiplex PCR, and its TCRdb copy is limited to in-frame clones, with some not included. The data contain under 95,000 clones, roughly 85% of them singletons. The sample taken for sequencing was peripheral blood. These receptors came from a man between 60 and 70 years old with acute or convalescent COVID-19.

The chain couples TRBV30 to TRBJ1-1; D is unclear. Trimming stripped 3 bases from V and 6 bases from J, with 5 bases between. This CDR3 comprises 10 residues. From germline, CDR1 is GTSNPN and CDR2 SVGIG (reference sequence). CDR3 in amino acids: CAWRRSEAFF. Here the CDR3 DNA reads TGTGCCTGGAGGAGGTCTGAAGCTTTCTTT.

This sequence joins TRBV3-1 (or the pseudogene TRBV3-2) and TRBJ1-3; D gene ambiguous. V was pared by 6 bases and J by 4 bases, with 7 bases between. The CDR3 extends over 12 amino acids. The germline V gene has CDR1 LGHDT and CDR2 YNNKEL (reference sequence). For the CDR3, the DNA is TGTGCCAGCAGGCTGCAGGGAAACACCATATATTTT. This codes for CASRLQGNTIYF.

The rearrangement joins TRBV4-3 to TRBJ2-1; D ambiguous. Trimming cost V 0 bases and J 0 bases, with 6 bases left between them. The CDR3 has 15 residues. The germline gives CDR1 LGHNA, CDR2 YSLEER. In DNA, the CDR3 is TGCGCCAGCAGCCAAGACAGGAACTCCTACAATGAGCAGTTCTTC. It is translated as CASSQDRNSYNEQFF.

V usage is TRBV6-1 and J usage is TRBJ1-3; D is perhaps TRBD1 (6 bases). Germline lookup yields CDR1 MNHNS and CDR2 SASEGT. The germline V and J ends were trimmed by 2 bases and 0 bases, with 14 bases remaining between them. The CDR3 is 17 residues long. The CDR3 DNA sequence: TGTGCCAGCAGTGAAAACCCGACAGGTGGCTCTGGAAACACCATATATTTT. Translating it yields CASSENPTGGSGNTIYF.

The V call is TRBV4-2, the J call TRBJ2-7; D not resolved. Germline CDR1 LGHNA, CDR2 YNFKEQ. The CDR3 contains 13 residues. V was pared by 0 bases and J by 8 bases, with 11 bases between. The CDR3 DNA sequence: TGTGCCAGCAGCCAAGATAAGGTTGGGCAGCAGTACTTC. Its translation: CASSQDKVGQQYF.

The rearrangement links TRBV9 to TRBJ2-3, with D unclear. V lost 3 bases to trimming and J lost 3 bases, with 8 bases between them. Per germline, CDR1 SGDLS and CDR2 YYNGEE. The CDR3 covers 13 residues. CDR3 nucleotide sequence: TGTGCCAGCAGCGCTCCACAGACAGATACGCAGTATTTT. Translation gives CASSAPQTDTQYF. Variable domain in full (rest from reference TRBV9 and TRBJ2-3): DSGVTQTPKHLITATGQRVTLRCSPRSGDLSVYWYQQSLDQGLQFLIQYYNGEERAKGNILERFSAQQFPDLHSELNLSSLELGDSALYFCASSAPQTDTQYFGPGTRLTVL.

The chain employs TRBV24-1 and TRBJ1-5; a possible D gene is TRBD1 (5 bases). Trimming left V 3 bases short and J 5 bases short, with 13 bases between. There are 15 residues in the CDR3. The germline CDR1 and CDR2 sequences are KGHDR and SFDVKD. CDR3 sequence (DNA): TGTGCCACCAGTGATGGGGCAGGGAGGGATCAGCCCCAGCATTTT. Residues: CATSDGAGRDQPQHF.

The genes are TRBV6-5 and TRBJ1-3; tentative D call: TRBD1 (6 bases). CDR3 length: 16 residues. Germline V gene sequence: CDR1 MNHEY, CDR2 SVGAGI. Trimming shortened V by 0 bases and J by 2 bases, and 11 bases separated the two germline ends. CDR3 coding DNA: TGTGCCAGCAGTTACTCTTACAGGGCCACTGGAAACACCATATATTTT. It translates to CASSYSYRATGNTIYF.

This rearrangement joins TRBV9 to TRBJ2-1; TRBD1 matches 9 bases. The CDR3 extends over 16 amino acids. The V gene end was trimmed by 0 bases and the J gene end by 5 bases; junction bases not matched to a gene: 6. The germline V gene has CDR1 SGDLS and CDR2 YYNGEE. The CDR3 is CASSVAGDREHNEQFF. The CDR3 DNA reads TGTGCCAGCAGCGTAGCGGGGGACAGGGAACACAATGAGCAGTTCTTC.

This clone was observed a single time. CDR3 residues: CASSQQGYGYTF. CDR3 DNA: TGTGCCAGCTCACAACAGGGGTATGGCTACACCTTC. This rearrangement joins TRBV18 to TRBJ1-2; 7 bases are shared with TRBD1. The length of the CDR3 is 12 residues. V lost 4 bases, J lost 5 bases, and 1 base stayed unmatched. The germline V gene has CDR1 KGHSH and CDR2 LQKENI.

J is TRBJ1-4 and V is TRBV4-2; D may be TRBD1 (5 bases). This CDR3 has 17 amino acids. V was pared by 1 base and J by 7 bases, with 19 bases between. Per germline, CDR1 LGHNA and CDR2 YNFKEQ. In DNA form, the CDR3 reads TGTGCCAGCAGCCAAGGGGGTGGGGAGGGGCCCCTTGAAAAACTGTTTTTT. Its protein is CASSQGGGEGPLEKLFF.

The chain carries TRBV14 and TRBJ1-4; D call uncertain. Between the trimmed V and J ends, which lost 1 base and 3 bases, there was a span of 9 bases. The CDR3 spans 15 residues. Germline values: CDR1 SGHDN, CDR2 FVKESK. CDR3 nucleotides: TGTGCCAGCAGCCAAGGCGAGCGTTCTAATGAAAAACTGTTTTTT. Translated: CASSQGERSNEKLFF.

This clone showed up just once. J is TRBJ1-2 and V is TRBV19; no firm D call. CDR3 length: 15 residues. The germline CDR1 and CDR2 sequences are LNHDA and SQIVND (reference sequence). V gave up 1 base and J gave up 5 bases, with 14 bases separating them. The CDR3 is CASSIGAGGPYGYTF. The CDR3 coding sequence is TGTGCCAGTAGTATAGGGGCTGGAGGGCCTTATGGCTACACCTTC. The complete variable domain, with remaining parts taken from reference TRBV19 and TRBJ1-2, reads DGGITQSPKYLFRKEGQNVTLSCEQNLNHDAMYWYRQDPGQGLRLIYYSQIVNDFQKGDIAEGYSVSREKKESFPLTVTSAQKNPTAFYLCASSIGAGGPYGYTFGSGTRLTVV.

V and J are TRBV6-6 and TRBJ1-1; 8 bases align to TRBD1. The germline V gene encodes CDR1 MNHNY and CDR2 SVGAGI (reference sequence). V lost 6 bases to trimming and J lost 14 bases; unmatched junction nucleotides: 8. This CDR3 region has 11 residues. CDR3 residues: CASSPGQGSFF. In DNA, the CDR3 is TGTGCCAGCAGCCCTGGACAGGGTTCGTTCTTT.

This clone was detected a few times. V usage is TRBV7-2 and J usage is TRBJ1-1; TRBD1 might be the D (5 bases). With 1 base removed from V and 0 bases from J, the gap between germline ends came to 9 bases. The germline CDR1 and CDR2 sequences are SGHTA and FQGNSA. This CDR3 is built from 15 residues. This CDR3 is CASSLGAGMNTEAFF. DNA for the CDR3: TGTGCCAGCAGCTTAGGAGCAGGGATGAACACTGAAGCTTTCTTT.

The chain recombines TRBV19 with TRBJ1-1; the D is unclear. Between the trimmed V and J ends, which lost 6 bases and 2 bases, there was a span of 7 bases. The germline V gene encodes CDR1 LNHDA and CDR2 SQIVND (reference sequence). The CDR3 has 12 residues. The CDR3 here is CASRGGNTEAFF. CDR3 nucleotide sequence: TGTGCCAGTAGAGGAGGTAACACTGAAGCTTTCTTT.

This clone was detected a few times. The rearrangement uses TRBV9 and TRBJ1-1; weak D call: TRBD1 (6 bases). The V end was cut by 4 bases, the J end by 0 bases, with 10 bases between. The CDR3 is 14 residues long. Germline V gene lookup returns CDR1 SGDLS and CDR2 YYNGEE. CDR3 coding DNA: TGTGCCAGCAGCTCCGGACAGTTGAACACTGAAGCTTTCTTT. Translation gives CASSSGQLNTEAFF.

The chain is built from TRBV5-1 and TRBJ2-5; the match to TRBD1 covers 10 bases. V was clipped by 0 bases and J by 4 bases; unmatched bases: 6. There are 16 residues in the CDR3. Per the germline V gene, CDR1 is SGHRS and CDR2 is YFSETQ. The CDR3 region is CASSLGPTGGPETQYF. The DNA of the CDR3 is TGCGCCAGCAGCTTGGGGCCGACAGGGGGCCCAGAGACCCAGTACTTC.

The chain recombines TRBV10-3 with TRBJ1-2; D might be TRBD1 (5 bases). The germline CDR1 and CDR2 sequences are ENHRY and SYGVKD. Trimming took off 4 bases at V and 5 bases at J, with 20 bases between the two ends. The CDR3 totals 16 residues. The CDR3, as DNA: TGTGCCATCAGTGGGGGTATAGGAGGGGCTCGATATGGCTACACCTTC. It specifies CAISGGIGGARYGYTF.

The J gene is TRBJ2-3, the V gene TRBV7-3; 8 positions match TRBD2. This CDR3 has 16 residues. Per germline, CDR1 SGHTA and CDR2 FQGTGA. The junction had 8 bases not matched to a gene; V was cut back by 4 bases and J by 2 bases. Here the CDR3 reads CASSSGLGEDTDTQYF. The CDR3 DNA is TGTGCCAGCAGCTCGGGACTAGGAGAAGACACAGATACGCAGTATTTT.

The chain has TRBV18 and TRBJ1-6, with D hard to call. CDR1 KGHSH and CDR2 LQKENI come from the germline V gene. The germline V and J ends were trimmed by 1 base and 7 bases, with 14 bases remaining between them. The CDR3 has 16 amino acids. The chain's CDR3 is CASSPLPGLNNSPLHF. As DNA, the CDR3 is TGTGCCAGCTCACCACTGCCTGGGCTCAACAATTCACCCCTCCACTTT.

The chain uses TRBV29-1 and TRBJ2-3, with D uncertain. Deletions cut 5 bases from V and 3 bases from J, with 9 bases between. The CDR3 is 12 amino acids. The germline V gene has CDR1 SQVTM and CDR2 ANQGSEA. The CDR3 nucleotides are TGCAGCGTTACCGACTTGACAGATACGCAGTATTTT. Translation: CSVTDLTDTQYF.

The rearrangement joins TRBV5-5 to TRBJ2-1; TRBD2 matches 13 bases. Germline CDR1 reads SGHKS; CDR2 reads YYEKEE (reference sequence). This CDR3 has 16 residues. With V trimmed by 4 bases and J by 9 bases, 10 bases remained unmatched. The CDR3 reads CASSPLTSGGAFEQFF. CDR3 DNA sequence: TGTGCCAGCAGCCCGCTAACTAGCGGGGGGGCCTTTGAGCAGTTCTTC. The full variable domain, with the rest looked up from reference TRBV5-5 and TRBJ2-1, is DAGVTQSPTHLIKTRGQQVTLRCSPISGHKSVSWYQQVLGQGPQFIFQYYEKEERGRGNFPDRFSARQFPNYSSELNVNALLLGDSALYLCASSPLTSGGAFEQFFGPGTRLTVL.

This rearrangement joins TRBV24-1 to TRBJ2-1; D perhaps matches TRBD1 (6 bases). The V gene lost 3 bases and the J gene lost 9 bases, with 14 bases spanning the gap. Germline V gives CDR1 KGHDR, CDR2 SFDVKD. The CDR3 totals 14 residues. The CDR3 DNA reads TGTGCCACCAGTGATCTTACCCGGGACACTGAGCAGTTCTTC. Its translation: CATSDLTRDTEQFF.

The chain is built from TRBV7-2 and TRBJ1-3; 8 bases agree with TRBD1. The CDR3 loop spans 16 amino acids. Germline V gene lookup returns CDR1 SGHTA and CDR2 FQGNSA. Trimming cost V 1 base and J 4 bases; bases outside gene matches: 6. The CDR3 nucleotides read TGTGCCAGCAGCTTAGGGACAGGGCTTGGGGGAAACACCATATATTTT. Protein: CASSLGTGLGGNTIYF.

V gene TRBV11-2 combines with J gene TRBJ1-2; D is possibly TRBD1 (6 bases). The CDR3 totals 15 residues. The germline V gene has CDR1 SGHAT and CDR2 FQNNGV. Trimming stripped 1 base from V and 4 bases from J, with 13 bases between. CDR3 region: CASSLVGGRGYGYTF. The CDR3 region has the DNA TGTGCCAGCAGCTTAGTGGGGGGGCGCGGCTATGGCTACACCTTC. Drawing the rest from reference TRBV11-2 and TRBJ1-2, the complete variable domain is EAGVAQSPRYKIIEKRQSVAFWCNPISGHATLYWYQQILGQGPKLLIQFQNNGVVDDSQLPKDRFSAERLKGVDSTLKIQPAKLEDSAVYLCASSLVGGRGYGYTFGSGTRLTVV.

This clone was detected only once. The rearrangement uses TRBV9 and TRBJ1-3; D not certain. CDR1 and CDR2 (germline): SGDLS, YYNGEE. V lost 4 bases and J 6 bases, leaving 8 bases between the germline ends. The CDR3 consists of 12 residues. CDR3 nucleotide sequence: TGTGCCAGCAGCCCCACTTTAAACACCATATATTTT. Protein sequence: CASSPTLNTIYF.

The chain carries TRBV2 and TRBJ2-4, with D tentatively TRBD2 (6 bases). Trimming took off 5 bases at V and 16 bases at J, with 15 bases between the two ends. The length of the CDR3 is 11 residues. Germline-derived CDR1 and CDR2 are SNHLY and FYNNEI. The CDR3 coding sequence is TGTGCCAGCAGTTACGGGACTGCTAAATACTTC. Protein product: CASSYGTAKYF.